This entry lists 7 T cell receptor beta chains sequenced from one sample in a study of CD8+CD57+ T cells in acquired aplastic anemia. Genomic DNA provided the template from which TCR beta VDJ and CDR3 profiles were obtained. TCRdb re-analysed the reads in MiXCR, keeping a single row per CDR3 protein. The sample consists of 100,000 to 150,000 distinct CDR3 sequences, around 46% of them appearing once. The sequenced sample consisted of sorted CD4+, CD8+, or CD8+CD57+ T cells (not recorded which) from PBMCs. The receptor source for this set is a human donor in good health, serving as a control.

This clonotype has ten or more counts. CDR3 DNA sequence: TGTGCCAGCAGTTACCCGACAGGGGACGGGGCCAACGTCCTGACTTTC. It specifies CASSYPTGDGANVLTF. The V call is TRBV6-5, the J call TRBJ2-6; 8 positions match TRBD1. Germline V gives CDR1 MNHEY, CDR2 SVGAGI. V lost 2 bases and J lost 4; bases outside the gene matches: 4. CDR3 length equals 16 residues.

This clonotype was seen many times. CDR3 sequence: CASRPGQGISPLHF. CDR3 in DNA: TGCGCCAGCAGGCCGGGACAGGGGATATCACCCCTCCACTTT. The gene calls are TRBV5-1 and TRBJ1-6; 10 bases match TRBD1. Germline CDR1 is SGHRS and CDR2 is YFSETQ. This CDR3 has 14 amino acids. The V segment lost 5 bases and the J segment 10 bases; nucleotides outside the gene matches: 6. Supplemented by reference TRBV5-1 and TRBJ1-6, the full variable domain reads KAGVTQTPRYLIKTRGQQVTLSCSPISGHRSVSWYQQTPGQGLQFLFEYFSETQRNKGNFPGRFSGRQFSNSRSEMNVSTLELGDSALYLCASRPGQGISPLHFGNGTRLTVT.

This clonotype was seen at least ten times. The rearrangement joins TRBV7-9 to TRBJ1-4; D ambiguous. V was clipped by 1 base and J by 8 bases, with 17 bases between them. The CDR3 totals 16 residues. Germline V gene data show CDR1 as SEHNR and CDR2 as FQNEAQ (reference sequence). In DNA form, the CDR3 reads TGTGCCAGCAGCTTAGGTTTGGGTGCCATACGGGAAAAACTGTTTTTT. This codes for CASSLGLGAIREKLFF.

This clonotype appeared many times. The rearrangement links TRBV12-3 or TRBV12-4 to TRBJ2-7; TRBD2 matches at 8 bases. Germline trimming cut 6 bases from V and 2 bases from J; bases unmatched to any gene: 9. There are 15 residues in the CDR3. The CDR3 reads CASSMSGGPTYEQYF. CDR3 nucleotides: TGTGCCAGCAGCATGAGCGGGGGCCCTACCTACGAGCAGTACTTC.

The chain combines TRBV11-1 with TRBJ2-1, with TRBD2 identical over 15 bases. Germline V gene lookup returns CDR1 SGHAT and CDR2 FQDESV (reference sequence). The CDR3 spans 19 residues. J lost 0 bases, V lost 6 bases, and 9 bases had no gene match. CDR3 region: CASSGGLAGGLSSYNEQFF. DNA of the CDR3: TGTGCCAGCAGTGGGGGACTAGCGGGGGGTCTTAGCTCCTACAATGAGCAGTTCTTC.

The chain is built from TRBV11-2 and TRBJ2-7, with 10 nucleotides matching TRBD1. The CDR3 has 17 amino acids. Germline V gene data show CDR1 as SGHAT and CDR2 as FQNNGV. V shed 5 bases, J shed 5 bases, and the junction held 15 bases outside the gene matches. The CDR3 DNA sequence: TGTGCCAGCAGCGCTAATATGGGACAGGGGACCTCGAACGAGCAGTACTTC. Translation: CASSANMGQGTSNEQYF. Drawing the rest from reference TRBV11-2 and TRBJ2-7, the complete variable domain is EAGVAQSPRYKIIEKRQSVAFWCNPISGHATLYWYQQILGQGPKLLIQFQNNGVVDDSQLPKDRFSAERLKGVDSTLKIQPAKLEDSAVYLCASSANMGQGTSNEQYFGPGTRLTVT.

This clonotype was counted many times. The gene calls are TRBV9 and TRBJ2-7; 9 nucleotides agree with TRBD2. J was trimmed by 7 bases and V by 5 bases; bases with no gene match: 13. From germline, CDR1 is SGDLS and CDR2 YYNGEE. This CDR3 has 15 amino acids. This CDR3 reads CASSPRGGASFEQYF. CDR3 DNA: TGTGCCAGCAGTCCGCGGGGGGGGGCTTCGTTTGAGCAGTACTTC.